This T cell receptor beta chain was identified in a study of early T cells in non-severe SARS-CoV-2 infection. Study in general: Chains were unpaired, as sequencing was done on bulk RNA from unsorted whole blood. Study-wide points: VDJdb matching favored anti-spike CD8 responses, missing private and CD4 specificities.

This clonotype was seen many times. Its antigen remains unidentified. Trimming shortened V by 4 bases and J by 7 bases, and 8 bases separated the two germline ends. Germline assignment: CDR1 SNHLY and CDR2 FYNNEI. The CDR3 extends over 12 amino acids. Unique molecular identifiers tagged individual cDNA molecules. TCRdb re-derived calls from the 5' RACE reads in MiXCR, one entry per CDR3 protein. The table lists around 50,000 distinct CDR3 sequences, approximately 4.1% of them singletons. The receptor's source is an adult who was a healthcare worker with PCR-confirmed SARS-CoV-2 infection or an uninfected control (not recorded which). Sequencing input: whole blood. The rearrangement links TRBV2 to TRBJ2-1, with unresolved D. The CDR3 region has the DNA TGTGCCAGCAGTGTGTGGCGGAATGAGCAGTTCTTC. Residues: CASSVWRNEQFF.